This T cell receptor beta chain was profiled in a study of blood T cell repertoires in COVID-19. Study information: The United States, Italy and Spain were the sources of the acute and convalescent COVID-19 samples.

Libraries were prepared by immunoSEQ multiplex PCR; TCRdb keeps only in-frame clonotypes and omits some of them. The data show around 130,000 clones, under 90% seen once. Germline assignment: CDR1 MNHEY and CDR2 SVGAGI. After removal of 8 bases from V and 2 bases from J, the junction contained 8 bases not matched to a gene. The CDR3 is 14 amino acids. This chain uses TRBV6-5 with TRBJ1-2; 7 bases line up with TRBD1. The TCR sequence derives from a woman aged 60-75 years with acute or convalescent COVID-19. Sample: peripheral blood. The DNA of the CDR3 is TGTGCCAGCCGCACAGGGGTCATCAACTATGGCTACACCTTC. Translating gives CASRTGVINYGYTF.